This T cell receptor (beta chain) was observed in a study of post-analysis software for immune sequencing data. Study overall: The study covered relapsing-remitting, secondary progressive and progressive-relapsing courses of multiple sclerosis. The study, taken as a whole, reports: Controls showed lower frequencies than patients for several TRBV segments, and TRBV5-6, TRBV5-1 and TRBV20-1 were among these. Controls' normalized Chao1 diversity significantly exceeded that of multiple sclerosis patients.

Unique molecular identifiers were carried by the TCR beta cDNA libraries. The yield from roughly 1 to 10 million T cells was roughly 500,000 cDNA molecules in total. From the PCR reads, TCRdb called clonotypes with MiXCR, one entry per CDR3 protein. The sample shows about 180,000 distinct CDR3 sequences, approximately 31% of them seen only once. The CDR3 covers 12 residues. Details on this clonotype: The antigen remains unidentified. A read error may produce the germline difference seen at one junction end.

The sequence was collected from a girl aged 5-17 years with multiple sclerosis. The sample comprised blood. The chain couples TRBV12-3 or TRBV12-4 to TRBJ2-4; D gene unclear. TRBJ2-7 explains the end of the DNA better; the J call may be wrong. The CDR3 region has the DNA TGTACCAGCAGTCCCAACAAATACGAGCAGTACTTC. Encoded protein: CTSSPNKYEQYF.